This record concerns one TCR beta chain sequence. Using immunoSEQ multiplex PCR, the repertoire was profiled, and TCRdb retains in-frame clones only, with some absent. The table records about 150,000 clones, about 85% of them present only once. These data originate in a study of blood T cell repertoires in COVID-19. J was trimmed by 2 bases and V by 4 bases; bases with no gene match: 5. From germline, CDR1 is SGHDN and CDR2 FVKESK. CDR3 length: 15 amino acids. Source material: peripheral blood. This TCR came from a man in his sixties with COVID-19, enrolled during active disease. This chain links TRBV14 with TRBJ2-1, with 7 bases that match TRBD1. The CDR3 loop is CASSLQGWPYNEQFF. The CDR3 bases are TGTGCCAGCAGCCTACAGGGGTGGCCCTACAATGAGCAGTTCTTC.